A selection of T cell receptor beta chains follows, all from one sample in a study of shared clonotypes between healthy human individuals. TCRdb keeps only in-frame clones here, not all; method: immunoSEQ multiplex PCR. Seen here are about 2,100,000 clones, about 93% observed once, and the top ten hold 1.5% to 2%. Specimen: naive CD8+ T cells from PBMCs. These receptors were taken from a man between 18 and 29 years old in good health. Some clones in this sample may be carry-over from other donors' samples. Both conserved end residues are part of each CDR3. D genes are given only for firm matches. Clone sizes are given selectively: once, few, many, or a class where the clone is expanded.

clone_size d_call j_call v_call cdr3_nt cdr3_aa
- - TRBJ2-2 TRBV29-1 TGCAGCGCCGCCCTCCTGGACAAGAACACCGGGGAGCTGTTTTTT CSAALLDKNTGELFF
- TRBD1 TRBJ1-1 TRBV4-3 TGCGCCAGCAGCGCCAGGGGGGGACAGGGGAAGACTGAAGCTTTCTTT CASSARGGQGKTEAFF
- - TRBJ1-1 TRBV5-6 TGTGCCAGCAGCGGGGAGGGGCAGCAAGCTTTCTTT CASSGEGQQAFF
- - TRBJ2-7 TRBV5-4 TGTGCCAGCAGCTTGCGCCGGGAGACGACCTACGAGCAGTACTTC CASSLRRETTYEQYF
- - TRBJ2-3 TRBV27 TGTGCCAGCAAGCCAGGCCTTAGCACAGATACGCAGTATTTT CASKPGLSTDTQYF
- - TRBJ2-5 TRBV7-9 TGTGCCAGCCTGCTAGGGGAGACCCAGTACTTC CASLLGETQYF
- - TRBJ2-7 TRBV25-1 TGTGCCAGCAGTGATGGGGGAAGCGAGCAGTACTTC CASSDGGSEQYF
- TRBD1 TRBJ1-2 TRBV28 TGTGCCAGCAGTGAACCAGGGGGGAAAAATGGCTACACCTTC CASSEPGGKNGYTF
- TRBD1 TRBJ2-1 TRBV9 TGTGCCAGCAGCCCAGCCTTGGGGACAGGGGGGTACAATGAGCAGTTCTTC CASSPALGTGGYNEQFF
- - TRBJ2-3 TRBV19 TGTGCCAGTAGTATCGGCAGTTCCCCAGATACGCAGTATTTT CASSIGSSPDTQYF
once - TRBJ1-2 TRBV19 TGTGCCAGTAGTATAGAAATAACTAACTATGGCTACACCTTC CASSIEITNYGYTF
- TRBD1 TRBJ2-7 TRBV4-1 TGCGCCAGCGGACAGGGGGCAAACGAGCAGTACTTC CASGQGANEQYF
- - TRBJ2-7 TRBV4-1 TGCGCCAGCAGCCAAGATGGGCCCTGGACAGAAAGCCAAGAGCAGTACTTC CASSQDGPWTESQEQYF
- - TRBJ2-1 TRBV19 TGTGCCAGTAGTATCGGTCGGACTACCTACAATGAGCAGTTCTTC CASSIGRTTYNEQFF
- - TRBJ2-1 TRBV10-2 TGCGCCAGCAGTGAGACTACCCCGCGGGGAGGTGAGCAGTTCTTC CASSETTPRGGEQFF
few TRBD1 TRBJ2-7 TRBV27 TGTGCCAGCAGGGACAGGGGGGGCAGCTCCTACGAGCAGTACTTC CASRDRGGSSYEQYF
- TRBD2 TRBJ2-5 TRBV7-3 TGTGCCAGCAGCACGAGCGGGAACCCCGAGACCCAGTACTTC CASSTSGNPETQYF
once - TRBJ2-5 TRBV5-1 TGCGCCAGCAGCTTCGGGTCACAAGAGACCCAGTACTTC CASSFGSQETQYF
once - TRBJ1-1 TRBV19 TGTGCCAGTAGTATAGGAAGAGAGGGGGTGAACACTGAAGCTTTCTTT CASSIGREGVNTEAFF
- TRBD2 TRBJ2-7 TRBV4-3 TGCGCCAGCAGCCTACTAGCGCGACACTCCTACGAGCAGTACTTC CASSLLARHSYEQYF
- - TRBJ2-5 TRBV19 TGTGCCAGTAGTCTAAGACTACCTCAAGAGACCCAGTACTTC CASSLRLPQETQYF
- - TRBJ2-7 TRBV7-6 TGTGCCAGCAGCTTAAGGCCCCTAGGGGAGCGGCACGACGAGCAGTACTTC CASSLRPLGERHDEQYF
few - TRBJ1-1 TRBV4-3 TGCGCCAGCAGCCCGGACCAGGGCACTGAAGCTTTCTTT CASSPDQGTEAFF
- - TRBJ2-7 TRBV6-5 TGTGCCAGCAGCCTAGGGTCCCCCCCCAACGAGCAGTACTTC CASSLGSPPNEQYF
- - TRBJ1-4 TRBV6-4 TGTGCCAGCATTTCGGACAGCCATAATGAAAAACTGTTTTTT CASISDSHNEKLFF
- - TRBJ1-5 TRBV7-2 TGTGCCAGCAGCTTAGCGCACACTCTAAGCAATCAGCCCCAGCATTTT CASSLAHTLSNQPQHF
- - TRBJ1-4 TRBV6-5 TGTGCCAGCAGTCTAGACCGAAATGAAAAACTGTTTTTT CASSLDRNEKLFF
once TRBD2 TRBJ2-7 TRBV19 TGTGCCAGTAGTCCTCGAGCTAGCGGGATTTACGAGCAGTACTTC CASSPRASGIYEQYF
- - TRBJ1-2 TRBV19 TGTGCCAGTAGTCCCGACAGGAGGGGCTACACCTTC CASSPDRRGYTF
- - TRBJ1-5 TRBV28 TGTGCCAGCAGTTTCGCCCTCTACAATCAGCCCCAGCATTTT CASSFALYNQPQHF
- TRBD1 TRBJ2-1 TRBV4-1 TGCGCCAGCAGCCTCCAAGTGACAGGGGGTCGATCGAAACACAATGAGCAGTTCTTC CASSLQVTGGRSKHNEQFF
- - TRBJ2-5 TRBV18 TGTGCCAGCTCACCACCCCGGGGAGAAACCACTCCCCAAGAGACCCAGTACTTC CASSPPRGETTPQETQYF
- - TRBJ2-7 TRBV28 TGTGCCAGCACCAGCATGGGGTGGCAGTACTTC CASTSMGWQYF
- - TRBJ2-7 TRBV7-9 TGTGCCAGCAGCTACGTGGGAGTGGCCTACGAGCAGTACTTC CASSYVGVAYEQYF
- TRBD1 TRBJ1-2 TRBV9 TGTGCCAGCAGCGTAGGGACAGGGAATCTCGGAGGCTACACCTTC CASSVGTGNLGGYTF
once TRBD2 TRBJ2-1 TRBV5-3 TGTGCCAGAAGCTTCGGTCTAGCGGACAATGAGCAGTTCTTC CARSFGLADNEQFF
- - TRBJ2-1 TRBV15 TGTGCCACCAGCAGACTTTACAACAATGAGCAGTTCTTC CATSRLYNNEQFF
- - TRBJ1-3 TRBV7-2 TGTGCCAGCAGCTTAGGGACACCCACTACCATATATTTT CASSLGTPTTIYF
- TRBD1 TRBJ2-2 TRBV19 TGTGCCAGCCTAACCCCGCACAGGGGGGACACCGGGGAGCTGTTTTTT CASLTPHRGDTGELFF
- - TRBJ2-2 TRBV5-7 TGTGCCAGCAGCCCGACCGACAGTTCGAACACCGGGGAGCTGTTTTTT CASSPTDSSNTGELFF
- TRBD2 TRBJ2-7 TRBV7-2 TGTGCCAGCAGCCCCCGGGGGGGACTAGCGGGATTTAACGAGCAGTACTTC CASSPRGGLAGFNEQYF
- - TRBJ2-7 TRBV7-2 TGTGCCAGCAGCCGGAACACGCAGGGCGAGCAGTACTTC CASSRNTQGEQYF
- TRBD2 TRBJ2-3 TRBV9 TGTGCCAGCAGCGTAGCTAGGACTAGCGGGAGGACAGATACGCAGTATTTT CASSVARTSGRTDTQYF
- - TRBJ1-2 TRBV29-1 TGCAGCGTTGATACAGAGTGGAGCTATGGCTACACCTTC CSVDTEWSYGYTF
- - TRBJ2-1 TRBV7-9 TGTGCCAGCAGGGTCGGTGGGGACAATGAGCAGTTCTTC CASRVGGDNEQFF
- - TRBJ2-5 TRBV27 TGTGCCAGCAGCCCACTAGCATCCTTTCTAGAGACCCAGTACTTC CASSPLASFLETQYF
- - TRBJ2-7 TRBV5-6 TGTGCCAGCAGCCCCCAGGGCACCTACGAGCAGTACTTC CASSPQGTYEQYF
- - TRBJ2-1 TRBV6-5 TGTGCCAGCAGTTACGGCCAGGGGATTAACAATGAGCAGTTCTTC CASSYGQGINNEQFF
few - TRBJ1-1 TRBV14 TGTGCCAGCAGCCAAGAATGGGAGGCCGAAGCTTTCTTT CASSQEWEAEAFF
few - TRBJ1-3 TRBV9 TGTGCCAGCAGCGTAGACGGAAACACCATATATTTT CASSVDGNTIYF
- TRBD2 TRBJ2-5 TRBV5-1 TGCGCCAGCCGTAAAGTGGCGGGAGTCGACGAGTACTTC CASRKVAGVDEYF
- - TRBJ2-1 TRBV7-9 TGTGCCAGCAGCTTAGCGCTCCACAATGAGCAGTTCTTC CASSLALHNEQFF
- - TRBJ2-3 TRBV30 TGTGCCTGGAGTCCGCCCCTTAGCACAGATACGCAGTATTTT CAWSPPLSTDTQYF
- - TRBJ1-1 TRBV7-9 TGTGCCAGCAGCCTCGGGCCCACTGAAGCTTTCTTT CASSLGPTEAFF
- TRBD1 TRBJ2-1 TRBV5-1 TGCGCCAGCAGCTTCCCGGGACAGGGTATATATGAGCAGTTCTTC CASSFPGQGIYEQFF